These 23 T cell receptor beta chains came from one sample sequenced in a study of Graves' ophthalmopathy and Graves' hyperthyroidism. Amplification of TCR beta CDR3 regions used RNA transcripts. Second-round multiplex PCR followed a first-round RT-PCR using HTBI primers. TCRdb processed the multiplex PCR reads anew with MiXCR; each CDR3 protein has one entry. The data hold over a million distinct CDR3 sequences, with about 40% observed a single time. The specimen sequenced was peripheral blood or thyroid tissue (not recorded which). The source is an adult man with Graves' hyperthyroidism.

This clonotype was picked up many times. The J gene is TRBJ1-1, the V gene TRBV19; D is unclear. V was pared by 7 bases and J by 4 bases, with 13 bases between. CDR3 length: 13 amino acids. The germline V gene has CDR1 LNHDA and CDR2 SQIVND (reference sequence). CDR3 nucleotide sequence: TGTGCCAGTACCCGACTTCATGGCACTGAAGCTTTCTTT. Translating it yields CASTRLHGTEAFF. The full variable domain, in which reference TRBV19 and TRBJ1-1 provide the parts outside the CDR3, is DGGITQSPKYLFRKEGQNVTLSCEQNLNHDAMYWYRQDPGQGLRLIYYSQIVNDFQKGDIAEGYSVSREKKESFPLTVTSAQKNPTAFYLCASTRLHGTEAFFGQGTRLTVV.

As concerns this clonotype: An end of the junction does not agree with germline; a read error may underlie this. The rearrangement joins TRBV6-6 to TRBJ1-6; D not certain. The CDR3 contains 17 residues. Germline V gives CDR1 MNHNY, CDR2 SVGAGI (reference sequence). The CDR3 reads CASSLKTRLRSYSPLYF. CDR3 sequence (DNA): TGTGCCAGCAGTCTTAAAACGAGGCTACGATCCTATTCACCCCTCTACTTT.

The CDR3 is CASGKHGISGNTIYF. The DNA for the CDR3 is TGTGCCAGCGGTAAACACGGAATCTCTGGAAACACCATATATTTT. The chain has TRBV25-1 and TRBJ1-3; the D is unclear. The CDR3 length is 15 residues. V was trimmed by 8 bases and J by 0 bases, leaving 14 bases between them. The germline V gene has CDR1 MGHDK and CDR2 SYGVNS.

This clonotype has a count of ten or more. This rearrangement joins TRBV7-2 to TRBJ2-5, with 10 bases lining up with TRBD2. This CDR3 is built from 17 residues. V lost 0 bases, J lost 3 bases, and 7 bases stayed unmatched. Germline CDR1 reads SGHTA; CDR2 reads FQGNSA. CDR3 nucleotide sequence: TGTGCCAGCAGCTTAGCGGCTAGCGGGGGTACGAAAGAGACCCAGTACTTC. This sequence encodes CASSLAASGGTKETQYF.

This chain connects TRBV12-3 or TRBV12-4 to TRBJ1-2; D remains ambiguous. V gave up 4 bases and J gave up 2 bases, with 11 bases separating them. CDR3 length equals 14 residues. CDR3 sequence (DNA): TGTGCCAGCAGTTCCATGGGAGAGAACTATGGCTACACCTTC. Protein product: CASSSMGENYGYTF.

With respect to this clonotype: This may be a read error: a much more frequent sequence differs by one nucleotide. This rearrangement joins TRBV19 to TRBJ1-6; D is perhaps TRBD1 (6 bases). Trimming left V 8 bases short and J 11 bases short, with 22 bases between. From germline, CDR1 is LNHDA and CDR2 SQIVND (reference sequence). The CDR3 totals 15 residues. The CDR3 protein is CASCPTGNDETPLHF. The CDR3, as DNA: TGTGCCAGTTGTCCGACAGGAAACGACGAAACACCCCTCCACTTT.

This chain joins TRBV29-1 and TRBJ2-1; 15 positions agree with TRBD2. CDR3 size: 15 residues. From germline, CDR1 is SQVTM and CDR2 ANQGSEA. Germline trimming cut 7 bases from V and 8 bases from J; bases unmatched to any gene: 9. The CDR3 protein is CSGDGLAGGRDEQFF. The CDR3 bases are TGCAGCGGCGACGGACTAGCGGGGGGGCGTGATGAGCAGTTCTTC.

The V call is TRBV29-1, the J call TRBJ2-5, with D tentatively TRBD2 (6 bases). The CDR3 has 13 residues. V shed 6 bases and J shed 4 bases, with 15 bases lying between them. Germline assignment: CDR1 SQVTM and CDR2 ANQGSEA. DNA for the CDR3: TGCAGCGTGGGAGGAGGGGAAAGAGAGACCCAGTACTTC. It is translated as CSVGGGERETQYF. The entire variable domain, with the rest obtained from reference TRBV29-1 and TRBJ2-5, is as follows: SAVISQKPSRDICQRGTSLTIQCQVDSQVTMMFWYRQQPGQSLTLIATANQGSEATYESGFVIDKFPISRPNLTFSTLTVSNMSPEDSSIYLCSVGGGERETQYFGPGTRLLVL.

This chain links TRBV19 with TRBJ2-5; D is perhaps TRBD2 (6 bases). The CDR3 contains 16 residues. CDR1 and CDR2 (germline): LNHDA, SQIVND (reference sequence). Trimming cost V 6 bases and J 3 bases, with 20 bases left between them. This chain's CDR3 is CASSPFRREVEETQYF. DNA for the CDR3: TGTGCCAGTAGCCCTTTTAGAAGGGAGGTAGAAGAGACCCAGTACTTC.

Regarding this clonotype: Compared with germline, one end of the junction differs, possibly owing to a read error. The rearrangement joins TRBV10-3 to TRBJ1-3; D unresolved. There are 13 residues in the CDR3. Germline CDR1 reads ENHRY; CDR2 reads SYGVKD. CDR3 residues: CASSFTPGNTVYF. CDR3 sequence (DNA): TGTGCCAGCAGTTTCACGCCTGGAAACACCGTATATTTT.

There are a few counts of this clonotype. J is TRBJ2-6 and V is TRBV7-9; a possible D gene is TRBD2 (6 bases). The CDR3 runs to 17 residues. Deletions cut 6 bases from V and 1 base from J, with 16 bases between. Germline lookup yields CDR1 SEHNR and CDR2 FQNEAQ (reference sequence). DNA for the CDR3: TGTGCCAGCAGGGGTTTTCGGGGAGGTTCTGGGGCCAACGTCCTGACTTTC. It codes for CASRGFRGGSGANVLTF.

This clonotype was counted a few times. The V call is TRBV7-9, the J call TRBJ2-2; 12 nucleotides align to TRBD2. V lost 2 bases to trimming and J lost 5 bases; unmatched junction nucleotides: 12. The CDR3 runs to 19 residues. Germline V gene sequence: CDR1 SEHNR, CDR2 FQNEAQ (reference sequence). CDR3 DNA sequence: TGTGCCAGCAGCTTACGAAGACTAGCGGGAGATACGGAAACCGGGGAGCTGTTTTTT. Its protein product is CASSLRRLAGDTETGELFF.

The J gene is TRBJ1-4, the V gene TRBV20-1; D gene ambiguous. In germline, CDR1 is DFQATT, CDR2 SNEGSKA (reference sequence). V lost 6 bases and J 10 bases, leaving 9 bases between the germline ends. The CDR3 runs 10 residues. DNA of the CDR3: TGCAGTGCCGGCGGGGTAAAACTGTTTTTT. Protein: CSAGGVKLFF.

This clonotype was counted at least ten times. The chain links TRBV7-9 to TRBJ1-6, with TRBD1 as a possible D gene (5 bases). Germline CDR1 and CDR2: SEHNR and FQNEAQ (reference sequence). Trimming stripped 5 bases from V and 7 bases from J, with 12 bases between. The CDR3 is 14 amino acids. CDR3 residues: CASSRGDGNSPLHF. Here the CDR3 DNA reads TGTGCCAGCAGCCGGGGGGACGGAAATTCACCCCTCCACTTT. Full variable domain (missing parts from reference TRBV7-9 and TRBJ1-6): DTGVSQNPRHKITKRGQNVTFRCDPISEHNRLYWYRQTLGQGPEFLTYFQNEAQLEKSRLLSDRFSAERPKGSFSTLEIQRTEQGDSAMYLCASSRGDGNSPLHFGNGTRLTVT.

Many counts were recorded for this clonotype. The J gene is TRBJ1-6, the V gene TRBV10-3, with TRBD1 matching over 9 bases. Germline V CDR1 and CDR2: ENHRY, SYGVKD. V lost 5 bases and J lost 6; bases outside the gene matches: 5. There are 15 residues in the CDR3. The CDR3 bases are TGTGCCATCAGTTTAGCGGGACAGGGTAATTCACCCCTCCACTTT. This codes for CAISLAGQGNSPLHF.

This chain links TRBV7-7 with TRBJ2-7; 11 positions agree with TRBD1. V lost 8 bases to trimming and J lost 5 bases; unmatched junction nucleotides: 8. The CDR3 has 14 residues. Germline values: CDR1 SSHAT, CDR2 FNYEAQ (reference sequence). Written as DNA, the CDR3 is TGTGCCAGCCCCAGGGGGACAGGGGGAGACGAGCAGTACTTC. Translated: CASPRGTGGDEQYF.

On this clonotype: A much larger clone lies a single base off, so this may be a read error. V gene TRBV10-3 combines with J gene TRBJ1-5; D gene uncertain. The CDR3 extends over 13 amino acids. CDR1 and CDR2 (germline): ENHRY, SYGVKD. The DNA of the CDR3 is TGTGTCACCCACCACAACCCCCGGCAGCCCCAGCATTTT. Its protein product is CVTHHNPRQPQHF.

Regarding this clonotype: A read error may be the cause here, since a much bigger clone is one base away. The gene calls are TRBV9 and TRBJ2-7; either TRBD1 or TRBD2 may fit D (6 bases each). This CDR3 comprises 15 residues. The germline CDR1 and CDR2 sequences are SGDLS and YYNGEE. CDR3 residues: CAGSVRGEYIYEQYF. The CDR3 nucleotides are TGTGCCGGCAGCGTAAGGGGGGAATATATCTACGAGCAGTACTTC.

The chain is built from TRBV10-2 and TRBJ2-7, with D possibly matching TRBD1 (6 bases). The CDR3 length is 17 residues. The V end was cut by 4 bases, the J end by 3 bases, with 22 bases between. Germline V gene sequence: CDR1 WSHSY, CDR2 SAAADI. CDR3 protein: CASSARDIDRPIYEQYF. The DNA for the CDR3 is TGCGCCAGCAGTGCTAGAGATATAGACAGGCCAATCTACGAGCAGTACTTC.

This clonotype was detected ten times or more. The chain links TRBV20-1 to TRBJ2-7, with 9 bases fitting TRBD2. V shed 1 base and J 4 bases; nucleotides not matched to a gene: 5. This CDR3 region has 14 residues. Per the germline V gene, CDR1 is DFQATT and CDR2 is SNEGSKA (reference sequence). As DNA, the CDR3 is TGCAGTGCTAGAGGAGCGGGAGGTCTATACGAGCAGTACTTC. Translated: CSARGAGGLYEQYF.

The rearrangement links TRBV7-9 to TRBJ2-2; no reliable D call. Germline assignment: CDR1 SEHNR and CDR2 FQNEAQ (reference sequence). The length of the CDR3 is 14 residues. V was cut by 8 bases and J by 6 bases, with 16 bases left in between. CDR3 nucleotide sequence: TGTGCCAGCGGGCTTTTTATTTCCCCCGGGGAGCTGTTTTTT. This encodes CASGLFISPGELFF. The variable domain in full, completed from reference TRBV7-9 and TRBJ2-2, reads DTGVSQNPRHKITKRGQNVTFRCDPISEHNRLYWYRQTLGQGPEFLTYFQNEAQLEKSRLLSDRFSAERPKGSFSTLEIQRTEQGDSAMYLCASGLFISPGELFFGEGSRLTVL.

The rearrangement links TRBV6-6 to TRBJ2-2; D is possibly TRBD1 (6 bases). CDR1 is MNHNY and CDR2 is SVGAGI in the germline V gene (reference sequence). The CDR3 sequence is 19 residues long. Trimming removed 7 bases at V and 1 base at J, with 25 bases between. The CDR3, as DNA: TGTGCCAGCACTGACTTGGTACAGGGAGCACTCTTGAACACCGGGGAGCTGTTTTTT. Translating it yields CASTDLVQGALLNTGELFF.

The sample holds many counts of this clonotype. The rearrangement uses TRBV7-9 and TRBJ2-5; the D gene is possibly TRBD1 (5 bases). In germline, CDR1 is SEHNR, CDR2 FQNEAQ (reference sequence). Trimming cost V 5 bases and J 0 bases, with 10 bases left between them. This CDR3 has 14 amino acids. The CDR3 region is CASSPPTDQETQYF. CDR3 in DNA: TGTGCCAGCAGCCCCCCGACAGACCAAGAGACCCAGTACTTC.